These 13 T cell receptor beta chains came from one sample sequenced in a study of control samples from healthy donors and cancer patients. Here immunoSEQ multiplex PCR was the method, and the copy in TCRdb shows in-frame clones only, minus some. Here the sample spans 65,000 to 80,000 clones, approximately 91% being singletons. The material sequenced was PBMCs. The receptors come from a woman aged 50 to 65 with colorectal cancer.

V and J are TRBV9 and TRBJ1-1, with D unresolved. Trimming removed 6 bases from V and 1 base from J, with 13 bases in between. The CDR3 sequence is 14 residues long. In germline, CDR1 is SGDLS, CDR2 YYNGEE. Here the CDR3 reads CASTAATANTEAFF. Here the CDR3 DNA reads TGTGCCAGCACCGCTGCCACGGCGAACACTGAAGCTTTCTTT.

The chain carries TRBV5-8 and TRBJ1-3; D is perhaps TRBD1 (6 bases). CDR1 and CDR2 (germline): SGHTS, YDEGEE. V lost 5 bases and J lost 4, with 19 bases in between. The CDR3 is 16 amino acids. This CDR3 is CASSWRGHSSGNTIYF. The CDR3 DNA reads as TGTGCCAGCAGTTGGCGGGGACACTCGTCCGGAAACACCATATATTTT.

The rearrangement uses TRBV6-5 and TRBJ1-1, with D hard to call. The CDR3 is made up of 14 amino acids. CDR1 and CDR2 (germline): MNHEY, SVGAGI. V lost 8 bases to trimming and J lost 5 bases, with 18 bases between them. CDR3 loop: CASWVAGGKTEAFF. CDR3 bases: TGTGCCAGCTGGGTGGCCGGCGGAAAGACTGAAGCTTTCTTT.

This chain joins TRBV12-3 or TRBV12-4 and TRBJ1-4, with D uncertain. With 1 base removed from V and 5 bases from J, the gap between germline ends came to 5 bases. The CDR3 contains 13 residues. In DNA form, the CDR3 reads TGTGCCAGCAGTTTAGGCATGAATGAAAAACTGTTTTTT. Translating it yields CASSLGMNEKLFF.

This clone was seen a single time. The chain uses TRBV7-2 and TRBJ2-2, with TRBD2 matching 9 bases. The CDR3 covers 15 residues. V lost 5 bases, J lost 7 bases, and 8 bases stayed unmatched. Germline V gene sequence: CDR1 SGHTA, CDR2 FQGNSA. The CDR3 region is CASSQGLAGIGELFF. As DNA, the CDR3 is TGTGCCAGCAGCCAGGGGCTAGCGGGGATCGGGGAGCTGTTTTTT. The full variable domain, its missing parts supplied by reference TRBV7-2 and TRBJ2-2, is GAGVSQSPSNKVTEKGKDVELRCDPISGHTALYWYRQSLGQGLEFLIYFQGNSAPDKSGLPSDRFSAERTGGSVSTLTIQRTQQEDSAVYLCASSQGLAGIGELFFGEGSRLTVL.

This clone came up a few times. The chain recombines TRBV28 with TRBJ1-5; D unclear. CDR3 length equals 14 residues. Trimming shortened V by 6 bases and J by 5 bases, and 14 bases separated the two germline ends. Germline V CDR1 and CDR2: MDHEN, SYDVKM. The CDR3 spells CASSPRSRYQPQHF. The CDR3 DNA sequence: TGTGCCAGCAGCCCCCGAAGTAGGTATCAGCCCCAGCATTTT.

The chain is built from TRBV5-1 and TRBJ2-1; 8 nucleotides agree with TRBD1. V gave up 0 bases and J gave up 7 bases; unmatched junction bases: 6. Germline CDR1 and CDR2: SGHRS and YFSETQ. This CDR3 has 15 amino acids. CDR3 amino acids: CASSLDAGGWNEQFF. The CDR3 nucleotides are TGCGCCAGCAGCTTGGACGCAGGGGGCTGGAATGAGCAGTTCTTC.

The rearrangement uses TRBV7-2 and TRBJ2-5, with D perhaps matching TRBD1 (5 bases). There are 13 residues in the CDR3. CDR1 and CDR2 (germline): SGHTA, FQGNSA. V was trimmed by 4 bases and J by 5 bases, leaving 11 bases between them. DNA for the CDR3: TGTGCCAGCAGCTCCGGAAGGGGCGAGACCCAGTACTTC. It yields the protein CASSSGRGETQYF.

The chain couples TRBV4-3 to TRBJ1-2, with D tentatively TRBD1 (6 bases). CDR3 length: 14 residues. V was shortened by 3 bases and J by 5 bases, with 13 bases between the two germline ends. Germline assignment: CDR1 LGHNA and CDR2 YSLEER. For the CDR3, the DNA is TGCGCCAGCAGCCAGGCGTCAGGGGCATATGGCTACACCTTC. This encodes CASSQASGAYGYTF.

The chain joins TRBV6-6 to TRBJ2-7; D not certain. Trimming shortened V by 0 bases and J by 4 bases, and 10 bases separated the two germline ends. Germline V CDR1 and CDR2: MNHNY, SVGAGI (reference sequence). The length of the CDR3 is 14 residues. Here the CDR3 reads CASSYSSSPYEQYV. The CDR3 bases are TGTGCCAGCAGTTACTCGAGTTCTCCATACGAGCAGTACGTC.

V and J are TRBV6-2 or TRBV6-3 and TRBJ2-5; 10 positions match TRBD1. The CDR3 is made up of 15 amino acids. From germline, CDR1 is MNHEY and CDR2 SVGEGT. The trim removed 5 bases at V and 5 bases at J, leaving 8 bases unmatched. CDR3 nucleotides: TGTGCCAGCAGTCGCACGACAGGGGGCTGGGAGACCCAGTACTTC. As protein: CASSRTTGGWETQYF.

V and J are TRBV13 and TRBJ2-7; possible D gene TRBD2, 6 bases. Germline V gene lookup returns CDR1 PRHDT and CDR2 FYEKMQ (reference sequence). The CDR3 runs to 14 residues. Trimming shortened V by 2 bases and J by 3 bases, and 11 bases separated the two germline ends. CDR3 coding DNA: TGTGCCAGCAGCTTACGCGGGGCCCGCTACGAGCAGTACGTC. Encoded protein: CASSLRGARYEQYV.

The CDR3 nucleotides read TGTGCCAGCAGCCCCAACCGTTTTATTGATACTGGGGCAGGGGGTTTTGGCTACACCTTC. It encodes CASSPNRFIDTGAGGFGYTF. J is TRBJ1-2 and V is TRBV13; 7 bases fit TRBD1. CDR3 length equals 20 residues. Germline CDR1 reads PRHDT; CDR2 reads FYEKMQ (reference sequence). V shed 5 bases, J shed 7 bases, and the junction held 28 bases outside the gene matches. The complete variable domain, with remaining parts taken from reference TRBV13 and TRBJ1-2, reads AAGVIQSPRHLIKEKRETATLKCYPIPRHDTVYWYQQGPGQDPQFLISFYEKMQSDKGSIPDRFSAQQFSDYHSELNMSSLELGDSALYFCASSPNRFIDTGAGGFGYTFGSGTRLTVV.